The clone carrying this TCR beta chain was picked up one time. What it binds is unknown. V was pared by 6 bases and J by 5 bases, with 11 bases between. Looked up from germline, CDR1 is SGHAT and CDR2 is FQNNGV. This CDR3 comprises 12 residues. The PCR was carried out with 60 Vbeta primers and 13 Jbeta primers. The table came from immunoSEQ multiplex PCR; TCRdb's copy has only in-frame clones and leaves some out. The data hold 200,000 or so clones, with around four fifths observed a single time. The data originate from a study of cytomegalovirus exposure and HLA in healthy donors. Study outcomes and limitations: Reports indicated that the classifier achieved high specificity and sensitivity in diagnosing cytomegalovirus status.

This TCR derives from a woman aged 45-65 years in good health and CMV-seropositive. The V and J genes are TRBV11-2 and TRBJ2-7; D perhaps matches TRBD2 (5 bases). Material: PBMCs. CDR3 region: CASSTGYHEQYF. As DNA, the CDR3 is TGTGCCAGCAGTACGGGGTACCACGAGCAGTACTTC.